Detailed here is one T cell receptor beta chain. How the authors handled the data: Estimation of nucleated cell counts relied on the amplification of reference gene primers. Libraries were prepared by immunoSEQ multiplex PCR; TCRdb keeps only in-frame clonotypes and omits some of them. The V and J calls and clone size were taken over from that table, and D and trimming were inferred from the DNA. The sample gives 65,000 to 90,000 clones, just over 85% of which show up once; 22% is in the top ten. The data were obtained in a study of blood T cell repertoires in COVID-19. Background on the study: Italy, Spain and the United States were the sources of the convalescent and acute COVID-19 samples. From T cells, B-cell-depleted T cells, or PBMCs came the material, which was cDNA or gDNA.

V gave up 6 bases and J gave up 4 bases; unmatched junction bases: 6. The CDR3 loop spans 14 amino acids. CDR1 and CDR2 (germline): LNHDA, SQIVND (reference sequence). This clonotype was obtained from a woman at least 80 years old in a cohort sampled during active or convalescent COVID-19. V is TRBV19 and J is TRBJ2-3; 8 positions match TRBD2. Sequencing was performed on peripheral blood. CDR3 DNA sequence: TGTGCCAGTAGCCCGGGACTAGGCCCAGATACGCAGTATTTT. Translated, it gives CASSPGLGPDTQYF.